This passage covers 32 T cell receptor beta chains from one sample sequenced in a study of T cell repertoires in cytomegalovirus infection. TCRdb used MiXCR to reprocess the reads, holding one entry per CDR3 protein. The sample consists of approximately 260,000 distinct CDR3 sequences, around 15% of them appearing once. Sequenced sample: CD8+ T cells from PBMCs. Receptors originate from a human donor in good health (CMV status not recorded). Some clones in this sample may be carry-over from other donors' samples.

The sample holds many counts of this clonotype. The chain combines TRBV5-5 with TRBJ1-2; a possible D gene is TRBD1 (5 bases). Germline CDR1 reads SGHKS; CDR2 reads YYEKEE (reference sequence). The CDR3 has 12 amino acids. The ends were cut back, 4 bases at V and 8 bases at J, with 12 bases in the middle. CDR3 in amino acids: CASSPLGGGYTF. In DNA, the CDR3 is TGTGCCAGCAGCCCACTTGGGGGAGGCTACACCTTC.

This clonotype was observed a few times. The rearrangement links TRBV13 to TRBJ2-3; no clear D gene. The germline gives CDR1 PRHDT, CDR2 FYEKMQ (reference sequence). The CDR3 loop spans 14 amino acids. Trimming left V 4 bases short and J 2 bases short, with 10 bases between. For the CDR3, the DNA is TGTGCCAGCAGCTCCCTCTTGGACACAGATACGCAGTATTTT. Protein product: CASSSLLDTDTQYF.

This clonotype was counted ten times or more. The chain employs TRBV7-2 and TRBJ2-1, with 7 nucleotides matching TRBD2. V lost 5 bases, J lost 6 bases, and 10 bases stayed unmatched. Germline values: CDR1 SGHTA, CDR2 FQGNSA. The CDR3 runs to 15 residues. CDR3 nucleotide sequence: TGTGCCAGCAGCCTATCAAGGACTAGGGGCAATGAGCAGTTCTTC. This codes for CASSLSRTRGNEQFF.

This clonotype appeared many times. The J gene is TRBJ2-1, the V gene TRBV28; the D gene is possibly TRBD2 (6 bases). Looked up from germline, CDR1 is MDHEN and CDR2 is SYDVKM. There are 15 residues in the CDR3. V lost 8 bases and J 0 bases, leaving 14 bases between the germline ends. The CDR3 sequence is CASYLTGGSYNEQFF. The DNA of the CDR3 is TGTGCCAGCTACCTTACCGGGGGCTCCTACAATGAGCAGTTCTTC.

As for this clonotype: At one of its ends the junction is not consistent with the germline gene, which may arise from a read error. This sequence joins TRBV11-1 and TRBJ2-2; D is perhaps TRBD1 or TRBD2 (5 bases each). Germline V CDR1 and CDR2: SGHAT, FQDESV (reference sequence). This CDR3 has 14 amino acids. For the CDR3, the DNA is TGTGCCAGCAGCTTTCAGGGCGGCACCGGGGAGCTGATTTTT. It yields the protein CASSFQGGTGELIF.

Many counts were recorded for this clonotype. This chain joins TRBV6-5 and TRBJ1-2; 10 bases fit TRBD1. The CDR3 has 17 residues. Germline assignment: CDR1 MNHEY and CDR2 SVGAGI. The V gene end was trimmed by 2 bases and the J gene end by 3 bases; junction bases not matched to a gene: 9. In DNA, the CDR3 is TGTGCCAGCAGTTACACTTGGACAGGGGGGGCGGACTATGGCTACACCTTC. This codes for CASSYTWTGGADYGYTF.

About this clonotype itself: This CDR3 is missing its conserved last phenylalanine or tryptophan, likely due to a read error. The chain couples TRBV13 to TRBJ2-7, with 12 bases identical to TRBD1. Germline CDR1 is PRHDT and CDR2 is FYEKMQ (reference sequence). The trim removed 5 bases at V and 0 bases at J, leaving 5 bases unmatched. The CDR3 spans 16 residues. Here the CDR3 DNA reads TGTGCCAGCAGCGACAGGGACAGGGGGCGCTCCTACGAGCAGTACTAC. Translation: CASSDRDRGRSYEQYY.

A few counts support this clonotype. The rearrangement links TRBV7-8 to TRBJ2-2, with a tentative D call TRBD1 (5 bases). Germline-derived CDR1 and CDR2 are SGHVS and FQNEAQ. The CDR3 length is 15 residues. Trimming cost V 0 bases and J 3 bases, with 8 bases left between them. CDR3 residues: CASSLAGDDTGELFF. DNA for the CDR3: TGTGCCAGCAGCTTAGCAGGGGATGACACCGGGGAGCTGTTTTTT.

This clonotype was picked up a small number of times. The V gene is TRBV14, the J gene TRBJ2-7; TRBD2 is a possible D gene (5 bases). This CDR3 comprises 12 residues. The V end was cut by 2 bases, the J end by 7 bases, with 9 bases between. Looked up from germline, CDR1 is SGHDN and CDR2 is FVKESK. CDR3 region: CASSQWGVEQYF. DNA for the CDR3: TGTGCCAGCAGCCAATGGGGAGTTGAGCAGTACTTC.

The chain combines TRBV28 with TRBJ1-1, with TRBD1 matching 9 bases. This CDR3 contains 12 residues. V was pared by 6 bases and J by 9 bases, with 5 bases of the junction left unmatched. Germline-derived CDR1 and CDR2 are MDHEN and SYDVKM. The CDR3 loop is CASRDRGLKAFF. CDR3 bases: TGTGCCAGCAGGGACAGGGGCCTTAAAGCTTTCTTT.

This clonotype was counted between two and nine times. The gene calls are TRBV4-1 and TRBJ1-5, with D possibly being TRBD1 (6 bases). V was trimmed by 0 bases and J by 6 bases, leaving 15 bases between them. The CDR3 contains 16 residues. Germline-derived CDR1 and CDR2 are MGHRA and YSYEKL. CDR3 region: CASSQDLSGASQPQHF. The CDR3 nucleotides read TGCGCCAGCAGCCAAGACCTCTCGGGGGCTAGTCAGCCCCAGCATTTT.

The chain is built from TRBV6-6 and TRBJ2-3, with D possibly TRBD2 on 5 matching bases. The germline V and J ends were trimmed by 6 bases and 6 bases, with 16 bases remaining between them. Per germline, CDR1 MNHNY and CDR2 SVGAGI (reference sequence). This CDR3 has 14 amino acids. The CDR3 spells CASSQPLEVDTQYF. In DNA form, the CDR3 reads TGTGCCAGCAGCCAACCGTTGGAGGTGGATACGCAGTATTTT.

The table lists this clonotype with a few counts. The rearrangement joins TRBV24-1 to TRBJ2-2; possibly TRBD1 for D (6 bases). Trimming took off 7 bases at V and 6 bases at J, with 11 bases between the two ends. This CDR3 has 13 residues. Germline CDR1 and CDR2: KGHDR and SFDVKD. The CDR3 DNA sequence: TGTGCCACCAGCCTACAGGGCGCCGGGGAGCTGTTTTTT. Protein product: CATSLQGAGELFF.

The CDR3 here is CAINPTGSGEQYF. In nucleotides, the CDR3 is TGTGCCATCAATCCCACAGGGTCTGGCGAGCAGTACTTC. The chain has TRBV10-3 and TRBJ2-7; possibly TRBD1 for D (6 bases). Germline V gene sequence: CDR1 ENHRY, CDR2 SYGVKD. The CDR3 sequence is 13 residues long. V lost 7 bases and J lost 6, with 16 bases in between.

This clonotype was counted ten times or more. The chain couples TRBV4-1 to TRBJ2-7, with no clear D. CDR3 size: 11 residues. Germline CDR1 is MGHRA and CDR2 is YSYEKL. V lost 1 base to trimming and J lost 6 bases, with 4 bases between them. CDR3 coding DNA: TGCGCCAGCAGCCAAGGTCTCGAGCAGTACTTC. Translated: CASSQGLEQYF.

Points on this clonotype: A much more abundant neighbour one base away suggests this may be a read error. This rearrangement joins TRBV6-6 to TRBJ2-7; 7 nucleotides line up with TRBD1. The CDR3 loop spans 15 amino acids. Germline CDR1 and CDR2: MNHNY and SVGAGI (reference sequence). The CDR3 sequence: CASSYPTGLSYEQNF. CDR3 nucleotides: TGTGCCAGCAGTTACCCGACAGGGTTATCCTACGAGCAGAACTTC.

A single count supports this clonotype. This chain uses TRBV11-3 with TRBJ2-7; TRBD1 is a possible D gene (6 bases). Trimming stripped 4 bases from V and 2 bases from J, with 12 bases between. Per germline, CDR1 SGHNT and CDR2 YENEEA. This CDR3 contains 14 residues. The CDR3 sequence: CASSSHRDPYEQYF. The CDR3 nucleotides read TGTGCCAGCAGCTCCCACAGGGACCCCTACGAGCAGTACTTC.

This clonotype was counted many times. The chain joins TRBV7-9 to TRBJ2-7; 7 bases match TRBD2. The CDR3 is made up of 14 amino acids. CDR1 SEHNR and CDR2 FQNEAQ come from the germline V gene (reference sequence). Trimming removed 5 bases from V and 3 bases from J; junction bases left unmatched: 7. The CDR3 DNA follows: TGTGCCAGCAGCCCCCCGGGACTACACTACGAGCAGTACTTC. This codes for CASSPPGLHYEQYF.

The V gene is TRBV27, the J gene TRBJ2-7, with a weak D call TRBD2 (7 bases). Trimming shortened V by 4 bases and J by 2 bases, and 15 bases separated the two germline ends. CDR3 length: 15 residues. Germline values: CDR1 MNHEY, CDR2 SMNVEV (reference sequence). CDR3 loop: CASSSTGGGPYEQYF. CDR3 nucleotides: TGTGCCAGCAGTTCGACAGGCGGGGGTCCCTACGAGCAGTACTTC.

This clonotype was found many times. V gene TRBV7-6 combines with J gene TRBJ1-2; 8 nucleotides line up with TRBD1. The germline CDR1 and CDR2 sequences are SGHVS and FNYEAQ. The CDR3 runs 13 residues. V trimming: 5 bases; J trimming: 8 bases; junction bases outside the gene matches: 7. CDR3 in amino acids: CASSSGQGKGYTF. The CDR3 nucleotides are TGTGCCAGCAGCAGCGGACAGGGAAAAGGCTACACCTTC.

The CDR3 DNA reads TGTGCCAGCAGCGTATCCCGGGACCCGCTTAAGTCGGGGGCCAACGTCCTGACTTTC. Translation: CASSVSRDPLKSGANVLTF. V gene TRBV9 combines with J gene TRBJ2-6; D is perhaps TRBD1 or TRBD2 (5 bases each). CDR1 and CDR2 (germline): SGDLS, YYNGEE. The CDR3 spans 19 residues. V lost 1 base and J lost 4, with 21 bases in between. Variable domain in full (rest from reference TRBV9 and TRBJ2-6): DSGVTQTPKHLITATGQRVTLRCSPRSGDLSVYWYQQSLDQGLQFLIQYYNGEERAKGNILERFSAQQFPDLHSELNLSSLELGDSALYFCASSVSRDPLKSGANVLTFGAGSRLTVL.

This clonotype was recorded at least ten times. This sequence joins TRBV5-8 and TRBJ2-7, with unresolved D. CDR1 is SGHTS and CDR2 is YDEGEE in the germline V gene. Trimming stripped 1 base from V and 0 bases from J, with 5 bases between. This CDR3 comprises 13 residues. The CDR3 nucleotides read TGTGCCAGCAGCTTGCGGGTCTCCTACGAGCAGTACTTC. Translated, it gives CASSLRVSYEQYF.

This clonotype was detected only a few times. The V and J genes are TRBV7-6 and TRBJ1-4; a weak D match, TRBD1 (6 bases). The CDR3 runs 17 residues. Germline lookup yields CDR1 SGHVS and CDR2 FNYEAQ. Trimming shortened V by 5 bases and J by 0 bases, and 16 bases separated the two germline ends. CDR3: CASSRDRSPSTNEKLFF. The CDR3, as DNA: TGTGCCAGCAGCCGAGACAGGTCCCCATCAACTAATGAAAAACTGTTTTTT.

This clonotype was recorded at least ten times. The chain carries TRBV7-2 and TRBJ1-4, with 7 positions matching TRBD1. Per germline, CDR1 SGHTA and CDR2 FQGNSA. This CDR3 spans 15 amino acids. Trimming took 5 bases from V and 7 from J; bases not matched to a gene: 10. The CDR3 DNA reads TGTGCCAGCAGCCAATCGACAGGGACGGGTGAAAAACTGTTTTTT. Its protein is CASSQSTGTGEKLFF.

Points on this clonotype: A read error is possible here, since a much larger clone lies one base away. This chain links TRBV4-1 with TRBJ2-7, with a possible D match to TRBD1 (5 bases). CDR3 size: 14 residues. CDR1 MGHRA and CDR2 YSYEKL come from the germline V gene. The CDR3 sequence: CASSQDTQGYEQHF. The DNA of the CDR3 is TGCGCCAGCAGCCAAGATACTCAGGGTTACGAGCAGCACTTC.

At least ten counts were recorded for this clonotype. The chain employs TRBV6-1 and TRBJ1-2, with no clear D. The CDR3 covers 10 residues. Deletions cut 8 bases from V and 2 bases from J, with 3 bases between. The germline V gene has CDR1 MNHNS and CDR2 SASEGT. Here the CDR3 DNA reads TGTGCCAGCGAAAACTATGGCTACACCTTC. It translates to CASENYGYTF.

The chain uses TRBV7-2 and TRBJ1-1; D is perhaps TRBD1 (6 bases). The germline CDR1 and CDR2 sequences are SGHTA and FQGNSA. Trimming pared 4 bases from V and 1 base from J, leaving 10 bases between. The CDR3 extends over 14 amino acids. CDR3 sequence (DNA): TGTGCCAGCAGCTCAGGGGAGACGAACACTGAAGCTTTCTTT. Protein product: CASSSGETNTEAFF. The variable domain in full, with the rest retrieved from reference TRBV7-2 and TRBJ1-1, is GAGVSQSPSNKVTEKGKDVELRCDPISGHTALYWYRQSLGQGLEFLIYFQGNSAPDKSGLPSDRFSAERTGGSVSTLTIQRTQQEDSAVYLCASSSGETNTEAFFGQGTRLTVV.

Regarding this clonotype: This may stem from a read error, because a much larger clone lies one nucleotide away. The chain recombines TRBV7-2 with TRBJ1-3, with unresolved D. CDR3 length: 15 residues. The V end was cut by 5 bases, the J end by 0 bases, with 11 bases between. Germline CDR1 is SGHTA and CDR2 is FQGNSA. The CDR3 is CASSRHSSSGNTIYF. Written as DNA, the CDR3 is TGTGCCAGCAGCCGGCACTCGAGCTCTGGAAACACCATATATTTT.

This clonotype was picked up many times. The rearrangement uses TRBV7-8 and TRBJ2-7, with D perhaps matching TRBD2 (6 bases). Germline-derived CDR1 and CDR2 are SGHVS and FQNEAQ. V dropped 1 base and J dropped 2 bases, with 12 bases sitting between them. The CDR3 is made up of 15 amino acids. The CDR3 coding sequence is TGTGCCAGCAGCTTAGAGGGACTCAACACCTACGAGCAGTACTTC. Translating gives CASSLEGLNTYEQYF.

This clonotype was recorded at least ten times. CDR3 residues: CASSQDSDGFGGYTF. In DNA, the CDR3 is TGTGCCAGCAGCCAAGATAGTGATGGCTTCGGCGGCTACACCTTC. The chain uses TRBV14 and TRBJ1-2, with D uncertain. The CDR3 runs 15 residues. V shed 0 bases and J shed 8 bases, with 16 bases lying between them. Germline V gene data show CDR1 as SGHDN and CDR2 as FVKESK.

The chain employs TRBV4-1 and TRBJ2-1, with TRBD2 matching 9 bases. Germline trimming cut 0 bases from V and 6 bases from J; bases unmatched to any gene: 9. The length of the CDR3 is 17 residues. Germline V gene sequence: CDR1 MGHRA, CDR2 YSYEKL. DNA for the CDR3: TGCGCCAGCAGCCAAGAACTAGCGGGTCACTTTCCCAATGAGCAGTTCTTC. Its translation: CASSQELAGHFPNEQFF.

The J gene is TRBJ2-7, the V gene TRBV7-9, with TRBD1 matching 7 bases. Germline CDR1 reads SEHNR; CDR2 reads FQNEAQ (reference sequence). Trimming removed 6 bases from V and 0 bases from J; junction bases left unmatched: 11. This CDR3 contains 16 residues. The CDR3 nucleotides read TGTGCCAGCAGTCCACCCCGGACAGGAGCCTCCTACGAGCAGTACTTC. Translating gives CASSPPRTGASYEQYF.